This TCR beta chain comes out of a study of blood T cell repertoires in COVID-19. Study summary: There were acute and convalescent COVID-19 samples, and they came from the United States, Italy and Spain. T cells, B-cell-depleted T cells, or PBMCs provided the cDNA or gDNA that served as material.

CDR1 and CDR2 (germline): SGHDT, YYEEEE. The CDR3 extends over 13 amino acids. Trimming shortened V by 2 bases and J by 4 bases, and 9 bases separated the two germline ends. Sequencing was performed with immunoSEQ multiplex PCR; in TCRdb, only in-frame clones are kept and a portion is missing. The table lists approximately 210,000 clones, roughly four fifths of them singletons. The specimen sequenced was peripheral blood. The TCR originated in a woman in her thirties or forties with acute or convalescent COVID-19. The genes are TRBV5-6 and TRBJ1-2, with D hard to call. CDR3 coding DNA: TGTGCCAGCAGCTTTGGGAGCCGCTATGGCTACACCTTC. Translation gives CASSFGSRYGYTF.